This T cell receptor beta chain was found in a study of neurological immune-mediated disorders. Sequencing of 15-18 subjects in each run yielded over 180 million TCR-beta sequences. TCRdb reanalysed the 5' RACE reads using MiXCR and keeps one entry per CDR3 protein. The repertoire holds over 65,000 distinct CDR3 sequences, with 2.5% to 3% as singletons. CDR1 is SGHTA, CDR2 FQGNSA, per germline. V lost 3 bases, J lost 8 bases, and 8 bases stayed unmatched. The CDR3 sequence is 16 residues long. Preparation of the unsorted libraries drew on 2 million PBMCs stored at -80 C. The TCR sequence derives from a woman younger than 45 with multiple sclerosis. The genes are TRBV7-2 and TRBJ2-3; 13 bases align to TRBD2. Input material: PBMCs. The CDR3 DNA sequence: TGTGCCAGCAGCTTCACTAGCGGGAGGGTGTACGGTACGCAGTATTTT. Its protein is CASSFTSGRVYGTQYF. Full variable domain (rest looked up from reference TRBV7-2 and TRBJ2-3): GAGVSQSPSNKVTEKGKDVELRCDPISGHTALYWYRQSLGQGLEFLIYFQGNSAPDKSGLPSDRFSAERTGGSVSTLTIQRTQQEDSAVYLCASSFTSGRVYGTQYFGPGTRLTVL.